Given below is one T cell receptor beta chain in context. What it recognizes is unknown. Germline V gene data show CDR1 as MNHEY and CDR2 as SVGEGT. CDR3 size: 14 residues. The V end was cut by 4 bases, the J end by 4 bases, with 14 bases between. The sample belongs to a study of T cell responses to AZD1222 COVID-19 vaccine. Study-wide context: Second-dose timings of about 4 or about 12 weeks were pooled.

Study findings and constraints: Clonal diversity was possibly underestimated, and the donors were mostly white British, with more females. Repertoire sampling was restricted to post-peak T cell response timepoints. Researchers report vaccine-associated CD4 TCRs spanning spike, with dominance at 160-218 and 743-854.

The method was immunoSEQ multiplex PCR; TCRdb's version includes in-frame clones alone and lacks a portion of them. The table records over 100,000 clones, about nine tenths of them present only once. This sequence joins TRBV6-2 or TRBV6-3 and TRBJ2-7; D could derive from TRBD1 or TRBD2 (5 bases each). Sequencing used peripheral blood, obtained on day 0 of AZD1222 vaccination. This clonotype was obtained from an adult in good health. In DNA, the CDR3 is TGTGCCAGCAGTTCGTTTACAGGCGGGTACGAGCAGTACTTC. Encoded protein: CASSSFTGGYEQYF.